This TCR beta chain is from a study of CD8 T cells in Susac syndrome. The patients serving as multiple sclerosis controls were treatment-naive. They had stable or active relapsing-remitting disease and fulfilled revised McDonald criteria. In contrast to the negatively isolated CD8+ and CD4+ T cells, TEMRA cells were FACS-enriched. Random hexamers primed reverse transcription of about 0.45 to 1 ug RNA. TCRdb passed the immunoSEQ multiplex PCR reads through MiXCR, listing each CDR3 protein once. Of about 180,000 distinct CDR3 sequences listed, approximately 94% were seen once; the top ten hold roughly 0.098%. The V end lost 1 base, the J end lost 1 base, and 4 bases lay between the germline ends. Germline CDR1 reads SGHAT; CDR2 reads FQNNGV. This CDR3 has 13 amino acids.

Sequenced sample: CD4+ T cells from PBMCs. This clonotype was sampled from a human donor with multiple sclerosis. J is TRBJ2-5 and V is TRBV11-2; D unclear. The CDR3 coding sequence is TGTGCCAGCAGCTTAGGCATCCAAGAGACCCAGTACTTC. Residues: CASSLGIQETQYF.